These 26 T cell receptor beta chains came from one sample sequenced in a study of blood T cell repertoires in COVID-19. Data came from immunoSEQ multiplex PCR; TCRdb stores just in-frame clones and leaves some out. The sample lists around 58,000 clones, 88% seen once, with over 9% in the top ten. The sequenced sample consisted of PBMCs or T cells enriched from blood (not recorded which). All receptors come from a woman between 35 and 50 years old who had recovered from COVID-19.

This clone was counted a single time. The DNA of the CDR3 is TGTGCCAGCAGTTTAGAAGTACAGGCCGGGGAGCTGTTTTTT. The encoded protein is CASSLEVQAGELFF. V usage is TRBV27 and J usage is TRBJ2-2; maybe TRBD1 (5 bases). The CDR3 has 14 residues. CDR1 is MNHEY, CDR2 SMNVEV, per germline (reference sequence). V was trimmed by 2 bases and J by 6 bases, leaving 10 bases between them.

The rearrangement joins TRBV5-3 to TRBJ2-3; 8 nucleotides agree with TRBD2. TRBV5-3 belongs to the ORF category, with a function that is uncertain. This CDR3 has 16 amino acids. The junction had 14 bases not matched to a gene; V was cut back by 4 bases and J by 7 bases. CDR3 coding DNA: TGTGCCAGAAGCCCACGACCGGCTAGCGGGTTGTATACGCAGTATTTT. Protein product: CARSPRPASGLYTQYF.

The chain carries TRBV5-6 and TRBJ2-2; D perhaps matches TRBD2 (6 bases). The V and J ends lost 4 bases and 9 bases respectively, with 16 bases between them. The V gene's germline CDR1 is SGHDT and CDR2 YYEEEE. The CDR3 runs to 14 residues. The CDR3 here is CASSPGLPSWELFF. The CDR3 nucleotides are TGTGCCAGCAGCCCGGGACTGCCCTCCTGGGAGCTGTTTTTT.

V gene TRBV9 combines with J gene TRBJ2-1; D possibly corresponds to TRBD1 (5 bases). V lost 0 bases and J lost 4, with 20 bases in between. This CDR3 contains 18 residues. Germline V lookup: CDR1 SGDLS, CDR2 YYNGEE. CDR3 region: CASSVASGQSSQYNEQFF. The DNA for the CDR3 is TGTGCCAGCAGCGTAGCGTCAGGGCAGTCCAGTCAGTACAATGAGCAGTTCTTC.

The chain is built from TRBV3-1 (or the pseudogene TRBV3-2) and TRBJ1-1; D unclear. The CDR3 length is 14 residues. V gave up 2 bases and J gave up 4 bases, with 11 bases separating them. CDR1 and CDR2 from the germline V gene are LGHDT and YNNKEL (reference sequence). In nucleotides, the CDR3 is TGTGCCAGCAGCCAACAAATTGAGAGCACTGAAGCTTTCTTT. It encodes CASSQQIESTEAFF.

This clone occurred once. The rearrangement uses TRBV3-1 (or the pseudogene TRBV3-2) and TRBJ2-5; D is perhaps TRBD1 (6 bases). V was clipped by 5 bases and J by 5 bases, with 15 bases between them. The CDR3 is 14 amino acids. Germline loops: CDR1 LGHDT, CDR2 YNNKEL (reference sequence). The CDR3 spells CASSRTVMGETQYF. CDR3 DNA: TGTGCCAGCAGCAGGACAGTCATGGGGGAGACCCAGTACTTC.

The chain recombines TRBV5-1 with TRBJ2-5; the match to TRBD1 covers 7 bases. The CDR3 spans 15 residues. V lost 2 bases, J lost 2 bases, and 6 bases stayed unmatched. CDR1 SGHRS and CDR2 YFSETQ come from the germline V gene. The CDR3 is CASSLSPGQQETQYF. DNA of the CDR3: TGCGCCAGCAGCTTATCTCCGGGACAGCAAGAGACCCAGTACTTC.

The chain uses TRBV7-2 and TRBJ1-6; tentative D call: TRBD1 (5 bases). Trimming took off 0 bases at V and 2 bases at J, with 20 bases between the two ends. Germline assignment: CDR1 SGHTA and CDR2 FQGNSA. CDR3 length: 20 amino acids. CDR3 sequence reads: CASSLADGGARGAYNSPLHF. The CDR3 nucleotides read TGTGCCAGCAGCTTAGCGGATGGGGGTGCGCGGGGCGCCTATAATTCACCCCTCCACTTT.

The rearrangement uses TRBV11-3 and TRBJ1-1; D is perhaps TRBD1 (6 bases). Germline CDR1 and CDR2: SGHNT and YENEEA. With 2 bases removed from V and 4 bases from J, the gap between germline ends came to 14 bases. The CDR3 runs 15 residues. DNA of the CDR3: TGTGCCAGCAGCTTATCGAACAGGGTATTCACTGAAGCTTTCTTT. Translated: CASSLSNRVFTEAFF.

The V call is TRBV25-1, the J call TRBJ1-5; D is undetermined. The CDR3 length is 14 residues. Trimming left V 4 bases short and J 2 bases short, with 9 bases between. Germline assignment: CDR1 MGHDK and CDR2 SYGVNS. The CDR3 coding sequence is TGTGCCAGCAGTGGATTCGAGGGCAATCAGCCCCAGCATTTT. Its translation: CASSGFEGNQPQHF.

The gene calls are TRBV15 and TRBJ2-5, with TRBD2 matching over 10 bases. CDR3 size: 16 residues. V lost 3 bases to trimming and J lost 3 bases; unmatched junction nucleotides: 7. Germline V gene sequence: CDR1 LNHNV, CDR2 YYDKDF (reference sequence). CDR3 sequence reads: CATSRGLLAGEETQYF. The DNA of the CDR3 is TGTGCCACCAGCAGGGGTCTCCTAGCGGGGGAAGAGACCCAGTACTTC.

The chain couples TRBV14 to TRBJ1-2; 9 bases align to TRBD1. V lost 5 bases and J lost 4; bases outside the gene matches: 8. The germline CDR1 and CDR2 sequences are SGHDN and FVKESK. CDR3 length: 15 residues. CDR3 nucleotides: TGTGCCAGCAGCGGAGGGACAGGGTGGGTCTATGGCTACACCTTC. Translation gives CASSGGTGWVYGYTF.

This chain connects TRBV13 to TRBJ2-3; TRBD2 agrees at 8 bases. Germline trimming cut 1 base from V and 9 bases from J; bases unmatched to any gene: 3. CDR1 is PRHDT and CDR2 is FYEKMQ in the germline V gene (reference sequence). This CDR3 has 13 amino acids. In nucleotides, the CDR3 is TGTGCCAGCAGCTTAGCGGGGGGGCAAACGCAGTATTTT. Its translation: CASSLAGGQTQYF. Drawing the rest from reference TRBV13 and TRBJ2-3, the complete variable domain is AAGVIQSPRHLIKEKRETATLKCYPIPRHDTVYWYQQGPGQDPQFLISFYEKMQSDKGSIPDRFSAQQFSDYHSELNMSSLELGDSALYFCASSLAGGQTQYFGPGTRLTVL.

The chain links TRBV19 to TRBJ2-3, with D perhaps TRBD2 (6 bases). The CDR3 sequence is 14 residues long. V was shortened by 11 bases and J by 3 bases, with 18 bases between the two germline ends. Germline CDR1 is LNHDA and CDR2 is SQIVND (reference sequence). The CDR3 region has the DNA TGTGCCTCTCAGGTGGGGAGGACGACAGATACGCAGTATTTT. It yields the protein CASQVGRTTDTQYF.

The rearrangement uses TRBV24-1 and TRBJ2-3; D not resolved. CDR1 is KGHDR, CDR2 SFDVKD, per germline. The CDR3 sequence is 13 residues long. The V gene lost 6 bases and the J gene lost 1 base, with 7 bases spanning the gap. CDR3 coding DNA: TGTGCCACCAGTCCCCCGGGCACAGATACGCAGTATTTT. Its translation is CATSPPGTDTQYF.

The chain uses TRBV3-1 (or the pseudogene TRBV3-2) and TRBJ1-2; possibly TRBD1 for D (6 bases). Trimming took off 0 bases at V and 7 bases at J, with 15 bases between the two ends. Germline CDR1 and CDR2: LGHDT and YNNKEL (reference sequence). The CDR3 covers 15 residues. The CDR3 sequence: CASSQDLPIGGGYTF. CDR3 coding DNA: TGTGCCAGCAGCCAAGATCTTCCTATAGGGGGTGGCTACACCTTC.

The chain couples TRBV2 to TRBJ1-1; D gene uncertain. CDR3 length: 14 residues. The germline CDR1 and CDR2 sequences are SNHLY and FYNNEI. The V end was cut by 6 bases, the J end by 1 base, with 12 bases between. The CDR3, as DNA: TGTGCCAGCAGCGTATCGGGTCCGAACACTGAAGCTTTCTTT. Translation gives CASSVSGPNTEAFF.

The chain recombines TRBV7-9 with TRBJ2-1, with D possibly TRBD2 on 7 matching bases. The length of the CDR3 is 14 residues. Germline V CDR1 and CDR2: SEHNR, FQNEAQ (reference sequence). V gave up 4 bases and J gave up 8 bases, with 15 bases separating them. In DNA, the CDR3 is TGTGCCAGCAGCTCTAGGGGGGGGCCGGATGAGCAGTTCTTC. It yields the protein CASSSRGGPDEQFF.

The rearrangement links TRBV5-1 to TRBJ2-3, with D hard to call. The CDR3 spans 12 residues. The V gene lost 4 bases and the J gene lost 6 bases, with 9 bases spanning the gap. Per the germline V gene, CDR1 is SGHRS and CDR2 is YFSETQ. Written as DNA, the CDR3 is TGCGCCAGCAGCCGTTTCGCGGATACGCAGTATTTT. Translating it yields CASSRFADTQYF.

The rearrangement joins TRBV5-1 to TRBJ2-2; D is ambiguous. The ends were cut back, 1 base at V and 2 bases at J, with 9 bases in the middle. This CDR3 is 15 amino acids long. CDR1 is SGHRS and CDR2 is YFSETQ in the germline V gene. The DNA for the CDR3 is TGCGCCAGCAGCTTGTTACAGCTCAACACCGGGGAGCTGTTTTTT. As protein: CASSLLQLNTGELFF. Full variable domain (missing parts from reference TRBV5-1 and TRBJ2-2): KAGVTQTPRYLIKTRGQQVTLSCSPISGHRSVSWYQQTPGQGLQFLFEYFSETQRNKGNFPGRFSGRQFSNSRSEMNVSTLELGDSALYLCASSLLQLNTGELFFGEGSRLTVL.

The chain has TRBV20-1 and TRBJ1-2; 7 nucleotides align to TRBD1. The J segment lost 6 bases and the V segment lost 3 bases, leaving 4 bases of the junction unmatched. The CDR3 contains 12 residues. CDR1 is DFQATT and CDR2 is SNEGSKA in the germline V gene (reference sequence). CDR3 DNA: TGCAGTGCTAGTCAGGGGGGTGATGGCTACACCTTC. Protein: CSASQGGDGYTF.

The rearrangement uses TRBV13 and TRBJ1-1; a weak D match, TRBD1 (5 bases). This CDR3 has 14 residues. Germline CDR1 is PRHDT and CDR2 is FYEKMQ (reference sequence). The V and J ends lost 2 bases and 5 bases respectively, with 12 bases between them. The CDR3 DNA reads TGTGCCAGCAGCTTAAGTGGAAGGGGTACTGAAGCTTTCTTT. Its protein is CASSLSGRGTEAFF.

The chain couples TRBV5-6 to TRBJ1-2; perhaps TRBD1 as D (5 bases). In germline, CDR1 is SGHDT, CDR2 YYEEEE. The CDR3 length is 11 residues. Trimming took off 1 base at V and 8 bases at J, with 6 bases between the two ends. The CDR3 DNA reads TGTGCCAGCAGCTTGCAGGGAGGCTACACCTTC. Translated: CASSLQGGYTF.

The sample holds one count of this clone. The V call is TRBV19, the J call TRBJ2-5; D gene ambiguous. This CDR3 contains 12 residues. Trimming removed 6 bases from V and 2 bases from J, with 7 bases in between. Germline CDR1 reads LNHDA; CDR2 reads SQIVND (reference sequence). The CDR3 nucleotides are TGTGCCAGTAGCGCTATACAAGAGACCCAGTACTTC. It translates to CASSAIQETQYF.

The chain has TRBV19 and TRBJ1-5; TRBD1 matches 10 bases. Germline V lookup: CDR1 LNHDA, CDR2 SQIVND (reference sequence). The length of the CDR3 is 14 residues. J gave up 4 bases and V 6 bases, and 3 bases lay outside the gene matches. CDR3 sequence reads: CASRRGQGNQPQHF. The CDR3 DNA follows: TGTGCCAGTAGGAGGGGACAGGGGAATCAGCCCCAGCATTTT.

The rearrangement joins TRBV3-1 (or the pseudogene TRBV3-2) to TRBJ1-3, with D possibly matching TRBD1 (6 bases). Germline V lookup: CDR1 LGHDT, CDR2 YNNKEL (reference sequence). The CDR3 is made up of 14 amino acids. The V gene lost 7 bases and the J gene lost 2 bases, with 12 bases spanning the gap. The CDR3 loop reads CASTSDRTGNTIYF. The CDR3 bases are TGTGCCAGCACCTCAGACAGGACTGGAAACACCATATATTTT.